This T cell receptor beta chain originates from a study of control samples from healthy donors and cancer patients. The sample holds one count of this clone. Generated by immunoSEQ multiplex PCR, the TCRdb table keeps only in-frame clones and is missing some. The table shows tens of thousands of clones, with 70% occurring only once. CDR3 length: 13 residues. V lost 5 bases and J lost 1, with 8 bases in between. CDR1 and CDR2 (germline): MNHEY, SVGAGI. Sequenced sample: formalin-fixed, paraffin-embedded tissue. The source is a male donor with melanoma. V gene TRBV6-5 combines with J gene TRBJ1-1; D gene unclear. CDR3 coding DNA: TGTGCCAGCAGTACTCGACAGAACACTGAAGCTTTCTTT. This sequence encodes CASSTRQNTEAFF.